The source of this TCR beta chain is a study of blood T cell repertoires in COVID-19. The V end lost 7 bases, the J end lost 2 bases, and 11 bases lay between the germline ends. This CDR3 is 12 amino acids long. CDR1 is SQVTM, CDR2 ANQGSEA, per germline. Assay: immunoSEQ multiplex PCR; the TCRdb copy retains only in-frame clones and omits some. This sample has some 200,000 clones, with 80% to 90% found just once. This chain links TRBV29-1 with TRBJ1-1; TRBD1 is a possible D gene (6 bases). The TCR was taken from an elderly man with acute or convalescent COVID-19. The sample comprised peripheral blood. This CDR3 reads CSATGYNTEAFF. The CDR3 bases are TGCAGCGCAACAGGGTATAACACTGAAGCTTTCTTT.